Below are 18 T cell receptor beta chains sequenced from a single sample in a study of PD-1 and CTLA-4 blockade in melanoma. Sequenced by immunoSEQ multiplex PCR; TCRdb stores in-frame clones only, minus some. Of around 31,000 clones detected, 85% to 95% appear once; the ten largest clones hold approximately 8.6%. This specimen was CD8+ T cells from peripheral blood, taken from a patient given anti-PD-1 treatment. Source of these receptors: a human donor with melanoma.

CDR3 in amino acids: CSVEVRDRENIQYF. Written as DNA, the CDR3 is TGCAGCGTTGAAGTCCGGGACAGGGAAAACATTCAGTACTTC. The genes are TRBV29-1 and TRBJ2-4; TRBD1 agrees at 9 bases. Germline V lookup: CDR1 SQVTM, CDR2 ANQGSEA. Trimming took 1 base from V and 5 from J; bases not matched to a gene: 3. This CDR3 region has 14 residues.

The chain links TRBV4-1 to TRBJ1-1; D unclear. Looked up from germline, CDR1 is MGHRA and CDR2 is YSYEKL. This CDR3 is built from 11 residues. The ends were cut back, 6 bases at V and 5 bases at J, with 7 bases in the middle. The CDR3: CASSRGTEAFF. CDR3 sequence (DNA): TGCGCCAGCAGTCGAGGGACTGAAGCTTTCTTT.

The V and J genes are TRBV28 and TRBJ2-2; 10 positions agree with TRBD2. Trimming cost V 5 bases and J 6 bases; bases outside gene matches: 9. CDR3 length: 16 residues. Germline loops: CDR1 MDHEN, CDR2 SYDVKM. The CDR3 loop reads CASSPEREGLPGELFF. The CDR3 DNA is TGTGCCAGCAGTCCGGAGCGGGAGGGCCTTCCCGGGGAGCTGTTTTTT.

V usage is TRBV6-4 and J usage is TRBJ2-1, with 11 bases matching TRBD1. Germline CDR1 reads MRHNA; CDR2 reads SNTAGT. After removal of 4 bases from V and 0 bases from J, the junction contained 2 bases not matched to a gene. This CDR3 region has 16 residues. The CDR3 DNA is TGTGCCAGCAGTGCCGGGACAGGGGGCTCCTACAATGAGCAGTTCTTC. It encodes CASSAGTGGSYNEQFF.

V gene TRBV7-6 combines with J gene TRBJ2-7; TRBD2 matches at 7 bases. The CDR3 totals 16 residues. Germline V gene sequence: CDR1 SGHVS, CDR2 FNYEAQ. V shed 1 base, J shed 5 bases, and the junction held 11 bases outside the gene matches. This chain's CDR3 is CASSLGGGGPLDEQYF. The CDR3 DNA sequence: TGTGCCAGCAGCTTAGGGGGGGGAGGGCCCTTGGACGAGCAGTACTTC.

The chain links TRBV5-6 to TRBJ2-7; 10 bases fit TRBD1. J was trimmed by 0 bases and V by 4 bases; bases with no gene match: 7. The CDR3 covers 16 residues. Germline CDR1 reads SGHDT; CDR2 reads YYEEEE. The CDR3 bases are TGTGCCAGCAGCCCCGGGACAGGGGCGGCCTCCTACGAGCAGTACTTC. It encodes CASSPGTGAASYEQYF.

The chain recombines TRBV3-1 (or the pseudogene TRBV3-2) with TRBJ2-3; TRBD2 matches 12 bases. This CDR3 spans 16 amino acids. Germline V gene lookup returns CDR1 LGHDT and CDR2 YNNKEL (reference sequence). V trimming: 6 bases; J trimming: 4 bases; junction bases outside the gene matches: 8. CDR3 bases: TGTGCCAGCAGGCAGGCGACTAGCGGGAGCGCAGATACGCAGTATTTT. It translates to CASRQATSGSADTQYF.

The chain links TRBV3-1 (or the pseudogene TRBV3-2) to TRBJ2-5; D may match TRBD1 or TRBD2 (5 bases each). Germline CDR1 LGHDT, CDR2 YNNKEL (reference sequence). V lost 0 bases and J 0 bases, leaving 17 bases between the germline ends. This CDR3 has 18 amino acids. CDR3 sequence: CASSQDWGRGRYQETQYF. The CDR3 DNA follows: TGTGCCAGCAGCCAAGATTGGGGACGGGGCAGGTACCAAGAGACCCAGTACTTC.

This sequence joins TRBV7-9 and TRBJ2-5; 9 nucleotides agree with TRBD2. The germline V gene encodes CDR1 SEHNR and CDR2 FQNEAQ (reference sequence). There are 17 residues in the CDR3. Losses at the gene ends were 3 bases for V and 3 bases for J; bases not matched to a gene: 11. CDR3 sequence reads: CASSFPSSSSGKETQYF. CDR3 nucleotide sequence: TGTGCCAGCAGCTTCCCGTCCTCCTCTAGCGGGAAAGAGACCCAGTACTTC.

This rearrangement joins TRBV6-4 to TRBJ1-4; D gene ambiguous. Per germline, CDR1 MRHNA and CDR2 SNTAGT. V was cut by 6 bases and J by 5 bases, with 16 bases left in between. The CDR3 has 15 amino acids. CDR3 in DNA: TGTGCCAGCAGACCAACGGCAGCAGCCAATGAAAAACTGTTTTTT. Translated: CASRPTAAANEKLFF.

The V gene is TRBV14, the J gene TRBJ2-1; D ambiguous. This CDR3 spans 14 amino acids. Germline lookup yields CDR1 SGHDN and CDR2 FVKESK. Trimming pared 1 base from V and 13 bases from J, leaving 17 bases between. Here the CDR3 DNA reads TGTGCCAGCAGCCAAGCAGCAGGTACCAATGCCCAGTTCTTC. Translating gives CASSQAAGTNAQFF.

The V call is TRBV7-9, the J call TRBJ2-7; possibly TRBD1 for D (6 bases). There are 14 residues in the CDR3. Germline values: CDR1 SEHNR, CDR2 FQNEAQ (reference sequence). Trimming left V 4 bases short and J 0 bases short, with 10 bases between. In DNA form, the CDR3 reads TGTGCCAGCAGCTCTGGGGGACACTCCTACGAGCAGTACTTC. This sequence encodes CASSSGGHSYEQYF. The full variable domain, completed using reference TRBV7-9 and TRBJ2-7, is DTGVSQNPRHKITKRGQNVTFRCDPISEHNRLYWYRQTLGQGPEFLTYFQNEAQLEKSRLLSDRFSAERPKGSFSTLEIQRTEQGDSAMYLCASSSGGHSYEQYFGPGTRLTVT.

This clone was seen just once. The rearrangement joins TRBV28 to TRBJ1-4, with no clear D. Between the trimmed V and J ends, which lost 5 bases and 0 bases, there was a span of 10 bases. Germline V gene sequence: CDR1 MDHEN, CDR2 SYDVKM. The length of the CDR3 is 15 residues. The CDR3 loop reads CASSPGEATNEKLFF. The CDR3 DNA reads as TGTGCCAGCAGTCCTGGGGAGGCAACTAATGAAAAACTGTTTTTT.

V gene TRBV30 combines with J gene TRBJ1-6; D gene ambiguous. Per germline, CDR1 GTSNPN and CDR2 SVGIG (reference sequence). CDR3 length: 13 amino acids. Trimming pared 3 bases from V and 5 bases from J, leaving 8 bases between. The CDR3 spells CAWSPVDNSPLHF. The CDR3 bases are TGTGCCTGGAGCCCAGTAGATAATTCACCCCTCCACTTT.

J is TRBJ2-7 and V is TRBV27; weak D call: TRBD1 (6 bases). Germline assignment: CDR1 MNHEY and CDR2 SMNVEV (reference sequence). Trimming left V 2 bases short and J 3 bases short, with 11 bases between. This CDR3 spans 14 amino acids. The CDR3 DNA follows: TGTGCCAGCAGTTTAGGACAGTCGGTCTACGAGCAGTACTTC. Translating gives CASSLGQSVYEQYF.

The rearrangement joins TRBV3-1 (or the pseudogene TRBV3-2) to TRBJ2-1; D may match TRBD1 or TRBD2 (7 bases each). The CDR3 contains 18 residues. The germline CDR1 and CDR2 sequences are LGHDT and YNNKEL (reference sequence). The germline V and J ends were trimmed by 4 bases and 5 bases, with 24 bases remaining between them. CDR3 nucleotide sequence: TGTGCCAGCAGCCCCCGGGACAGTAGCGGGCCCTGGGACAATGAGCAGTTCTTC. It encodes CASSPRDSSGPWDNEQFF.

V and J are TRBV19 and TRBJ2-7; 10 bases are shared with TRBD1. Trimming at V came to 5 bases and at J to 2 bases, leaving 6 bases not matched to a gene. Germline values: CDR1 LNHDA, CDR2 SQIVND (reference sequence). The CDR3 contains 15 residues. The DNA of the CDR3 is TGTGCCAGTAGTGTAGGGACAGGGGCGGCCTACGAGCAGTACTTC. Protein product: CASSVGTGAAYEQYF.

The chain joins TRBV28 to TRBJ1-3; D is ambiguous. The germline V gene has CDR1 MDHEN and CDR2 SYDVKM. The V and J ends lost 6 bases and 2 bases respectively, with 11 bases between them. CDR3 length: 14 amino acids. The CDR3 spells CASRLDGTGNTIYF. The CDR3 DNA is TGTGCCAGCAGGTTGGATGGTACTGGAAACACCATATATTTT.